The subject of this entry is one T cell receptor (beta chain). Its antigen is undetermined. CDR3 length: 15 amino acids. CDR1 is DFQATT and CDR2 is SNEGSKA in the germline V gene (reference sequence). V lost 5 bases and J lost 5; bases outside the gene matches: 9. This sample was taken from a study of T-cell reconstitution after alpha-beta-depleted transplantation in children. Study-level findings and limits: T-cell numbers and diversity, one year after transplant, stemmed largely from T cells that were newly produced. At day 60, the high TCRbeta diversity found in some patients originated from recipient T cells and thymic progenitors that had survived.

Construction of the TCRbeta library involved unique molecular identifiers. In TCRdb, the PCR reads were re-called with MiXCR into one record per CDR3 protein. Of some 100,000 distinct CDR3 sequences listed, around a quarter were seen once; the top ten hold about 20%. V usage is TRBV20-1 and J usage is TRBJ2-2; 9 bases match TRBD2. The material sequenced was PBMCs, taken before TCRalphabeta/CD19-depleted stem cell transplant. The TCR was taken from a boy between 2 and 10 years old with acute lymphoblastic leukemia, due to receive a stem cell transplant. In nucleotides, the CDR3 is TGCAGTGCTTCTCCGACTAGCGGAACTACCGGGGAGCTGTTTTTT. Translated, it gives CSASPTSGTTGELFF.